What follows are 2 T cell receptor beta chains derived from one specimen sequenced in a study of T-cell memory formation after mild COVID-19. TCRdb re-derived calls from the 5' RACE reads in MiXCR, one entry per CDR3 protein. The sample includes 350,000 to 450,000 distinct CDR3 sequences, 24% of them seen just once. The specimen sequenced was PBMCs or a T cell subset sorted from them (not recorded which). The receptors were sampled from an adult woman who had mild COVID-19 (a few samples of this study predate the infection). Cell type and time point are not known.

The V and J genes are TRBV12-3 or TRBV12-4 and TRBJ1-1; 8 bases map to TRBD1. The length of the CDR3 is 13 residues. J was trimmed by 5 bases and V by 7 bases; bases with no gene match: 6. Written as DNA, the CDR3 is TGTGCCAGCATCAGACAGGGGTGGACTGAAGCTTTCTTT. Its translation: CASIRQGWTEAFF.

This clonotype came up a few times. This chain links TRBV18 with TRBJ1-6; 9 positions match TRBD1. With V trimmed by 8 bases and J by 7 bases, 12 bases remained unmatched. In germline, CDR1 is KGHSH, CDR2 LQKENI. There are 16 residues in the CDR3. The CDR3 protein is CASRPQGAYGNSPLHF. CDR3 nucleotide sequence: TGTGCCAGCCGGCCACAGGGGGCGTATGGAAATTCACCCCTCCACTTT.